The rows below give T cell receptor beta chains drawn from one sample of a study of CD8 T cells in Susac syndrome. TCRdb re-called the immunoSEQ multiplex PCR reads with MiXCR, one entry per CDR3 protein. The sample contains 200,000 or so distinct CDR3 sequences, 90% to 95% of which appear only once. What was sequenced was CD4+ T cells from PBMCs. Receptors originate from a human donor with multiple sclerosis. Both conserved end residues are part of each CDR3. D genes are given only for firm matches. Some rows have no size entry. The others give once, few or many, or a class for an expanded clone.

TRBV6-6	.	.	TRBJ1-6	CASKDGNSPLHF	TGTGCCAGTAAGGACGGTAATTCACCCCTCCACTTT
TRBV29-1	TRBD2	.	TRBJ2-5	CSGARLAGGPEETQYF	TGCAGCGGCGCACGACTAGCGGGAGGGCCTGAGGAGACCCAGTACTTC
TRBV19	.	.	TRBJ2-1	CASSGGGDEQFF	TGTGCCAGTAGCGGCGGCGGCGATGAGCAGTTCTTC
TRBV12-3/TRBV12-4	.	.	TRBJ2-1	CASSLGARVQFF	TGTGCCAGCAGTTTGGGCGCCAGGGTCCAGTTCTTC
TRBV5-1	TRBD2	.	TRBJ2-1	CASSFLLAGGFEQFF	TGCGCCAGCAGCTTCCTACTAGCGGGAGGTTTTGAGCAGTTCTTC
TRBV20-1	.	.	TRBJ1-3	CSARGPSGNTIYF	TGCAGTGCTAGAGGGCCCTCTGGAAACACCATATATTTT
TRBV24-1	TRBD2	once	TRBJ2-7	CATSDPAGPRAYEQYF	TGTGCCACCAGTGATCCAGCGGGGCCAAGAGCCTACGAGCAGTACTTC
TRBV20-1	.	.	TRBJ1-1	CSVTRNTNTEAFF	TGCAGTGTTACGAGAAATACGAACACTGAAGCTTTCTTT
TRBV2	.	.	TRBJ2-7	CASRERGPSSYEQYF	TGTGCCAGCCGAGAACGCGGTCCTAGCTCCTACGAGCAGTACTTC
TRBV5-1	.	.	TRBJ2-5	CASSIRPEKETQYF	TGCGCCAGCAGCATTCGACCTGAGAAGGAGACCCAGTACTTC
TRBV3-1	.	.	TRBJ1-2	CASSPNDRGRGYTF	TGTGCCAGCAGCCCGAACGATAGAGGAAGGGGCTACACCTTC
TRBV5-1	TRBD1	.	TRBJ1-2	CASSSGATGDGYTF	TGCGCCAGCAGCTCTGGGGCGACAGGGGATGGCTACACCTTC
TRBV7-3	TRBD2	.	TRBJ2-1	CASSQNPGTSGWIF	TGTGCCAGCAGCCAAAATCCCGGGACTAGTGGCTGGATCTTC
TRBV9	.	once	TRBJ2-5	CASSSTTGRETQYF	TGTGCCAGCAGCTCGACCACAGGGAGGGAGACCCAGTACTTC